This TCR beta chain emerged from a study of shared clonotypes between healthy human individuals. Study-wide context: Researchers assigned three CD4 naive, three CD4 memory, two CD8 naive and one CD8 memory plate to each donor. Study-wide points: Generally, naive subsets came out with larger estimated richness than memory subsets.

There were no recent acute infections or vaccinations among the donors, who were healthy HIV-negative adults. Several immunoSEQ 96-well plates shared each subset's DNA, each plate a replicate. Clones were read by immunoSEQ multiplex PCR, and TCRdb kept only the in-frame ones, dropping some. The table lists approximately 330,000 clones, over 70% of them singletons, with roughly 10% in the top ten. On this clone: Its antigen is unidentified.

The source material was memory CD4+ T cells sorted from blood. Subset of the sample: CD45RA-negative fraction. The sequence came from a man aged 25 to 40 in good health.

In nucleotides, the CDR3 is TGTGCCAGCTCGGACAGGGAGGCTGAAAAACTGTTTTTT. Its protein is CASSDREAEKLFF. The chain links TRBV28 to TRBJ1-4; TRBD1 agrees at 8 bases. CDR1 and CDR2 from the germline V gene are MDHEN and SYDVKM. Losses at the gene ends were 8 bases for V and 7 bases for J; bases not matched to a gene: 6. There are 13 residues in the CDR3.